One and the same sample provided the 27 T cell receptor beta chains below, sequenced in a study of cytomegalovirus exposure and HLA in healthy donors. Sequenced by immunoSEQ multiplex PCR; TCRdb stores in-frame clones only, minus some. The sample records approximately 59,000 clones, roughly 93% being singletons. The sample taken for sequencing was PBMCs. The receptors here all came from a woman aged 18-29 years in good health and CMV-seropositive.

CDR3 sequence: CASSADRGLGELFF. The DNA of the CDR3 is TGCGCCAGCAGCGCGGACAGGGGGCTCGGGGAGCTGTTTTTT. The chain couples TRBV5-1 to TRBJ2-2; 11 bases agree with TRBD1. The germline V gene has CDR1 SGHRS and CDR2 YFSETQ. After removal of 4 bases from V and 7 bases from J, the junction contained 3 bases not matched to a gene. This CDR3 is 14 amino acids long.

This chain joins TRBV28 and TRBJ1-5; D not resolved. Germline lookup yields CDR1 MDHEN and CDR2 SYDVKM. V shed 5 bases and J shed 5 bases, with 10 bases lying between them. The CDR3 spans 13 residues. CDR3 nucleotide sequence: TGTGCCAGCAGTCTTCCTGGGCATCAGCCCCAGCATTTT. It translates to CASSLPGHQPQHF.

The V gene is TRBV5-4, the J gene TRBJ2-3, with 8 bases identical to TRBD2. CDR3 length: 14 amino acids. Trimming cost V 9 bases and J 3 bases; bases outside gene matches: 9. Germline CDR1 SGHNT, CDR2 YYREEE (reference sequence). The CDR3 is CAIKRGLGTDTQYF. In nucleotides, the CDR3 is TGTGCCATCAAGCGGGGGCTCGGGACAGATACGCAGTATTTT.

The chain is built from TRBV19 and TRBJ1-5; 8 bases match TRBD1. CDR1 is LNHDA and CDR2 is SQIVND in the germline V gene (reference sequence). CDR3 size: 14 residues. V was pared by 6 bases and J by 5 bases, with 6 bases of the junction left unmatched. In nucleotides, the CDR3 is TGTGCCAGTAGAAAGACAGGGGATTATCAGCCCCAGCATTTT. Its translation: CASRKTGDYQPQHF.

The chain is built from TRBV19 and TRBJ1-1; TRBD1 is a possible D gene (6 bases). V dropped 4 bases and J dropped 3 bases, with 12 bases sitting between them. The CDR3 contains 14 residues. Germline CDR1 and CDR2: LNHDA and SQIVND (reference sequence). The CDR3 DNA is TGTGCCAGTAGTACCCAGGACAGATACACTGAAGCTTTCTTT. It translates to CASSTQDRYTEAFF.

The chain uses TRBV15 and TRBJ2-7, with D perhaps matching TRBD1 (6 bases). This CDR3 contains 15 residues. Germline-derived CDR1 and CDR2 are LNHNV and YYDKDF (reference sequence). V gave up 0 bases and J gave up 7 bases, with 16 bases separating them. CDR3: CATSRDFRTALEQYF. In DNA, the CDR3 is TGTGCCACCAGCAGAGACTTCCGGACAGCCTTGGAGCAGTACTTC.

A single count supports this clone. The V gene is TRBV5-1, the J gene TRBJ2-7, with TRBD1 identical over 9 bases. Germline loops: CDR1 SGHRS, CDR2 YFSETQ. V lost 3 bases to trimming and J lost 3 bases; unmatched junction nucleotides: 4. This CDR3 contains 14 residues. In nucleotides, the CDR3 is TGCGCCAGCAGCTCCCGGGACAGGGACTACGAGCAGTACTTC. It codes for CASSSRDRDYEQYF.

V gene TRBV7-2 combines with J gene TRBJ1-2; TRBD1 agrees at 8 bases. After removal of 3 bases from V and 4 bases from J, the junction contained 13 bases not matched to a gene. This CDR3 comprises 17 residues. Germline V CDR1 and CDR2: SGHTA, FQGNSA. The CDR3 DNA follows: TGTGCCAGCAGCTTTCCCGGACAGGGAACTACTACCTATGGCTACACCTTC. Translating gives CASSFPGQGTTTYGYTF.

The genes are TRBV28 and TRBJ2-3; D ambiguous. Trimming shortened V by 6 bases and J by 4 bases, and 5 bases separated the two germline ends. This CDR3 contains 11 residues. Looked up from germline, CDR1 is MDHEN and CDR2 is SYDVKM. CDR3 loop: CASRIADTQYF. CDR3 DNA sequence: TGTGCCAGCAGGATAGCAGATACGCAGTATTTT.

The V call is TRBV19, the J call TRBJ1-4; D gene ambiguous. Trimming took 2 bases from V and 8 from J, leaving 18 bases between them. This CDR3 comprises 16 residues. Per the germline V gene, CDR1 is LNHDA and CDR2 is SQIVND (reference sequence). The CDR3 sequence: CASSISQPDLREKLFF. CDR3 nucleotide sequence: TGTGCCAGTAGTATATCTCAGCCCGACTTGAGGGAAAAACTGTTTTTT.

J is TRBJ1-1 and V is TRBV6-5; D gene ambiguous. The germline V and J ends were trimmed by 3 bases and 1 base, with 9 bases remaining between them. The CDR3 covers 14 residues. Germline loops: CDR1 MNHEY, CDR2 SVGAGI. The CDR3 sequence is CASSYSVTNTEAFF. The CDR3 DNA follows: TGTGCCAGCAGTTATTCAGTCACGAACACTGAAGCTTTCTTT.

The chain recombines TRBV10-2 with TRBJ2-7; D might be TRBD1 (5 bases). The length of the CDR3 is 12 residues. CDR1 and CDR2 from the germline V gene are WSHSY and SAAADI. V dropped 8 bases and J dropped 4 bases, with 12 bases sitting between them. The chain's CDR3 is CASAGWGYEQYF. The CDR3 nucleotides are TGCGCCAGCGCAGGGTGGGGTTACGAGCAGTACTTC.

The chain has TRBV30 and TRBJ1-5; D gene ambiguous. The CDR3 totals 14 residues. Germline-derived CDR1 and CDR2 are GTSNPN and SVGIG (reference sequence). V was clipped by 2 bases and J by 5 bases, with 13 bases between them. The CDR3 sequence is CAWSRQSLYQPQHF. The CDR3 nucleotides read TGTGCCTGGAGTCGTCAGTCTCTTTATCAGCCCCAGCATTTT.

V and J are TRBV5-5 and TRBJ2-7, with D tentatively TRBD1 (6 bases). CDR1 is SGHKS and CDR2 is YYEKEE in the germline V gene (reference sequence). The V end was cut by 4 bases, the J end by 2 bases, with 10 bases between. The length of the CDR3 is 13 residues. The CDR3 DNA follows: TGTGCCAGCAGCCGACAGGTCGCCTACGAGCAGTACTTC. It is translated as CASSRQVAYEQYF.

V and J are TRBV7-2 and TRBJ2-7, with 8 bases fitting TRBD1. Germline loops: CDR1 SGHTA, CDR2 FQGNSA. The CDR3 is made up of 16 amino acids. V trimming: 1 base; J trimming: 3 bases; junction bases outside the gene matches: 8. CDR3 coding DNA: TGTGCCAGCAGCTTAGGGGGGACAGGCCCATTCTACGAGCAGTACTTC. This translates into CASSLGGTGPFYEQYF.

The V call is TRBV6-6, the J call TRBJ1-2; D perhaps matches TRBD1 (5 bases). The CDR3 is 13 residues long. The germline gives CDR1 MNHNY, CDR2 SVGAGI (reference sequence). V gave up 0 bases and J gave up 7 bases, with 9 bases separating them. CDR3 sequence: CASSYSSGSGYTF. CDR3 DNA sequence: TGTGCCAGCAGTTACTCGTCAGGGTCTGGCTACACCTTC.

This chain uses TRBV5-1 with TRBJ2-3, with 8 nucleotides matching TRBD2. J was trimmed by 5 bases and V by 4 bases; bases with no gene match: 6. CDR3 length: 14 amino acids. The germline gives CDR1 SGHRS, CDR2 YFSETQ. The CDR3 region has the DNA TGCGCCAGCAGCGGTAGCGGGGTTAAAGATACGCAGTATTTT. This sequence encodes CASSGSGVKDTQYF.

The gene calls are TRBV19 and TRBJ1-6; 11 nucleotides agree with TRBD1. The CDR3 runs 15 residues. V lost 4 bases to trimming and J lost 7 bases; unmatched junction nucleotides: 3. Germline V gene lookup returns CDR1 LNHDA and CDR2 SQIVND (reference sequence). CDR3 sequence: CASSTGTGGNSPLHF. DNA of the CDR3: TGTGCCAGTAGTACAGGGACAGGGGGGAATTCACCCCTCCACTTT.

The CDR3 DNA reads TGTGCCAGCAGCTTGGCGGTGGTCTTCCCTGAAGCTTTCTTT. Protein: CASSLAVVFPEAFF. The chain uses TRBV5-8 and TRBJ1-1; D is unresolved. The germline CDR1 and CDR2 sequences are SGHTS and YDEGEE. This CDR3 comprises 14 residues. The V gene lost 0 bases and the J gene lost 6 bases, with 12 bases spanning the gap.

The chain carries TRBV18 and TRBJ2-5, with 8 bases lining up with TRBD2. The V gene end was trimmed by 3 bases and the J gene end by 5 bases; junction bases not matched to a gene: 8. CDR3 length: 15 amino acids. CDR1 and CDR2 (germline): KGHSH, LQKENI. The CDR3 bases are TGTGCCAGCTCACCGTTTAGCGGGGTTGGCGAGACCCAGTACTTC. Amino acids: CASSPFSGVGETQYF. The full variable domain, rest sourced from reference TRBV18 and TRBJ2-5, is NAGVMQNPRHLVRRRGQEARLRCSPMKGHSHVYWYRQLPEEGLKFMVYLQKENIIDESGMPKERFSAEFPKEGPSILRIQQVVRGDSAAYFCASSPFSGVGETQYFGPGTRLLVL.

This clone was observed at least ten times. This chain joins TRBV5-1 and TRBJ1-4; 9 nucleotides line up with TRBD1. V lost 2 bases to trimming and J lost 7 bases; unmatched junction nucleotides: 6. This CDR3 is built from 15 residues. Germline V gene data show CDR1 as SGHRS and CDR2 as YFSETQ. CDR3 loop: CASSLWTGEGEKLFF. The CDR3 region has the DNA TGCGCCAGCAGCTTATGGACAGGGGAGGGTGAAAAACTGTTTTTT.

This sequence joins TRBV7-8 and TRBJ2-3, with unresolved D. There are 14 residues in the CDR3. Germline CDR1 SGHVS, CDR2 FQNEAQ. V was clipped by 3 bases and J by 1 base, with 8 bases between them. CDR3 nucleotide sequence: TGTGCCAGCAGCTTTTATTCTCGCACAGATACGCAGTATTTT. Translating gives CASSFYSRTDTQYF.

The rearrangement uses TRBV7-8 and TRBJ1-2, with 7 bases that match TRBD1. The CDR3 covers 15 residues. Unmatched junction bases numbered 11, after V lost 5 bases and J lost 5 bases. Germline V CDR1 and CDR2: SGHVS, FQNEAQ. The CDR3 bases are TGTGCCAGCAGCCACCGGGACAGCAAACGTTATGGCTACACCTTC. The encoded protein is CASSHRDSKRYGYTF.

The genes are TRBV5-5 and TRBJ1-2, with D perhaps matching TRBD1 (5 bases). The ends were cut back, 1 base at V and 6 bases at J, with 10 bases in the middle. Per the germline V gene, CDR1 is SGHKS and CDR2 is YYEKEE (reference sequence). The CDR3 runs 13 residues. The CDR3 is CASSLPARDGYTF. The CDR3 DNA is TGTGCCAGCAGCTTGCCCGCCAGGGATGGCTACACCTTC.

This chain links TRBV28 with TRBJ1-1; D gene ambiguous. The CDR3 contains 18 residues. V gave up 9 bases and J gave up 0 bases, with 26 bases separating them. Germline CDR1 reads MDHEN; CDR2 reads SYDVKM. The CDR3, as DNA: TGTGCCAGTTACAGTTATCGGGGAACCCGCTCGATGAACACTGAAGCTTTCTTT. The encoded protein is CASYSYRGTRSMNTEAFF.

The J gene is TRBJ1-1, the V gene TRBV19; D is uncertain. This CDR3 contains 15 residues. Per the germline V gene, CDR1 is LNHDA and CDR2 is SQIVND (reference sequence). Trimming left V 4 bases short and J 0 bases short, with 12 bases between. CDR3 loop: CASSTRRQLNTEAFF. The DNA for the CDR3 is TGTGCCAGTAGTACCCGCCGACAATTGAACACTGAAGCTTTCTTT. Full variable domain (outside the CDR3, taken from reference TRBV19 and TRBJ1-1): DGGITQSPKYLFRKEGQNVTLSCEQNLNHDAMYWYRQDPGQGLRLIYYSQIVNDFQKGDIAEGYSVSREKKESFPLTVTSAQKNPTAFYLCASSTRRQLNTEAFFGQGTRLTVV.

This clone came up once. The chain has TRBV9 and TRBJ2-3, with D possibly being TRBD1 (7 bases). Per germline, CDR1 SGDLS and CDR2 YYNGEE. Trimming cost V 0 bases and J 4 bases, with 12 bases left between them. The CDR3 contains 15 residues. DNA for the CDR3: TGTGCCAGCAGCGTAGGCGGAGGGGGCCCAGATACGCAGTATTTT. Protein product: CASSVGGGGPDTQYF. Variable domain in full (rest from reference TRBV9 and TRBJ2-3): DSGVTQTPKHLITATGQRVTLRCSPRSGDLSVYWYQQSLDQGLQFLIQYYNGEERAKGNILERFSAQQFPDLHSELNLSSLELGDSALYFCASSVGGGGPDTQYFGPGTRLTVL.